This T cell receptor beta chain comes out of a study of cytomegalovirus exposure and HLA in healthy donors. 60 Vbeta and 13 Jbeta primers were used in PCR. TCRdb keeps only in-frame clones here, not all; method: immunoSEQ multiplex PCR. The sample gives tens of thousands of clones, around three quarters of which show up once; approximately 7.6% is in the top ten. The CDR3 has 15 residues. Trimming shortened V by 5 bases and J by 3 bases, and 16 bases separated the two germline ends. Germline values: CDR1 SEHNR, CDR2 FQNEAQ (reference sequence). Sequenced material: PBMCs. The sequence was obtained from a man in his 60s in good health and CMV-seropositive. This chain links TRBV7-9 with TRBJ1-1; D ambiguous. The CDR3 loop is CASSPRAGWDTEAFF. The DNA for the CDR3 is TGTGCCAGCAGCCCTAGGGCGGGATGGGACACTGAAGCTTTCTTT.